The 18 T cell receptor beta chains listed next were all sequenced from one sample in a study of OX40 agonist ivuxolimab in advanced cancers. Clones were read by immunoSEQ multiplex PCR, and TCRdb kept only the in-frame ones, dropping some. The repertoire consists of tens of thousands of clones, with about 90% occurring once and the leading ten covering 0.3% to 0.35%. The sample here was CD4+ or CD8+ T cells sorted from blood, taken in a trial of the OX40 agonist ivuxolimab. Every receptor here comes from an adult with an advanced solid tumor such as melanoma, head and neck, liver or kidney cancer.

V is TRBV7-8 and J is TRBJ1-5; D ambiguous. The CDR3 totals 15 residues. V was trimmed by 5 bases and J by 0 bases, leaving 11 bases between them. CDR1 is SGHVS and CDR2 is FQNEAQ in the germline V gene. The CDR3 sequence is CASSIQRHSNQPQHF. CDR3 in DNA: TGTGCCAGCAGCATCCAGCGGCATAGCAATCAGCCCCAGCATTTT.

The chain employs TRBV21-1 and TRBJ1-1. TRBV21-1 is assigned pseudogene status. The CDR3 is 12 residues long. The CDR3 DNA follows: TGTGCCAGCGTTTGGGGTATAACTGAAGCTTTCTTT. Translation: CASVWGITEAFF.

The chain employs TRBV9 and TRBJ2-5; no reliable D call. V was shortened by 4 bases and J by 5 bases, with 12 bases between the two germline ends. This CDR3 region has 13 residues. Germline-derived CDR1 and CDR2 are SGDLS and YYNGEE. The CDR3 reads CASSSSVHETQYF. For the CDR3, the DNA is TGTGCCAGCAGCTCGTCAGTTCACGAGACCCAGTACTTC. The entire variable domain, with the rest obtained from reference TRBV9 and TRBJ2-5, is as follows: DSGVTQTPKHLITATGQRVTLRCSPRSGDLSVYWYQQSLDQGLQFLIQYYNGEERAKGNILERFSAQQFPDLHSELNLSSLELGDSALYFCASSSSVHETQYFGPGTRLLVL.

This chain connects TRBV19 to TRBJ2-2; a possible D gene is TRBD1 (6 bases). V was trimmed by 6 bases and J by 7 bases, leaving 15 bases between them. Germline V gives CDR1 LNHDA, CDR2 SQIVND (reference sequence). This CDR3 has 14 amino acids. The CDR3 sequence: CASRGRGLNGELFF. The CDR3 bases are TGTGCCAGTAGGGGCAGGGGTCTAAACGGGGAGCTGTTTTTT. Full variable domain (missing parts from reference TRBV19 and TRBJ2-2): DGGITQSPKYLFRKEGQNVTLSCEQNLNHDAMYWYRQDPGQGLRLIYYSQIVNDFQKGDIAEGYSVSREKKESFPLTVTSAQKNPTAFYLCASRGRGLNGELFFGEGSRLTVL.

V gene TRBV9 combines with J gene TRBJ2-3; TRBD1 might be the D (5 bases). Trimming took off 3 bases at V and 3 bases at J, with 14 bases between the two ends. The CDR3 runs 15 residues. Germline V gene lookup returns CDR1 SGDLS and CDR2 YYNGEE. The CDR3 here is CASSAEGVLTDTQYF. The CDR3, as DNA: TGTGCCAGCAGCGCGGAAGGGGTGTTGACAGATACGCAGTATTTT.

The V gene is TRBV4-1, the J gene TRBJ1-2, with D possibly being TRBD1 (6 bases). Trimming shortened V by 2 bases and J by 5 bases, and 15 bases separated the two germline ends. The length of the CDR3 is 15 residues. The V gene's germline CDR1 is MGHRA and CDR2 YSYEKL. In DNA, the CDR3 is TGCGCCAGCAGCCAACCACAGGGCCTTCTTTATGGCTACACCTTC. It is translated as CASSQPQGLLYGYTF.

This clone was recorded once. V is TRBV10-3 and J is TRBJ1-1; no reliable D call. Germline CDR1 ENHRY, CDR2 SYGVKD. The CDR3 is made up of 13 amino acids. With 4 bases removed from V and 2 bases from J, the gap between germline ends came to 8 bases. CDR3 in DNA: TGTGCCATCAGTGCCCAGTCCAACACTGAAGCTTTCTTT. This translates into CAISAQSNTEAFF.

This clone was detected only once. The chain couples TRBV5-6 to TRBJ2-3; D unclear. The V and J ends lost 0 bases and 2 bases respectively, with 16 bases between them. This CDR3 is 17 amino acids long. Germline values: CDR1 SGHDT, CDR2 YYEEEE. The CDR3 reads CASSLGSIHSFTDTQYF. CDR3 in DNA: TGTGCCAGCAGCTTGGGATCGATACACTCTTTCACAGATACGCAGTATTTT.

The chain uses TRBV20-1 and TRBJ1-2; D remains ambiguous. The CDR3 consists of 10 residues. From germline, CDR1 is DFQATT and CDR2 SNEGSKA (reference sequence). Trimming removed 1 base from V and 7 bases from J, with 4 bases in between. The CDR3 sequence: CSARGGGYTF. For the CDR3, the DNA is TGCAGTGCTAGAGGGGGTGGCTACACCTTC.

The chain has TRBV7-7 and TRBJ2-2, with 10 bases that match TRBD2. Per the germline V gene, CDR1 is SSHAT and CDR2 is FNYEAQ (reference sequence). The CDR3 runs 16 residues. The DNA of the CDR3 is TGTGCTAGCCGCCTAGCGGGAGAAACGAACACCGGGGAGCTGTTTTTT. It codes for CASRLAGETNTGELFF.

This chain connects TRBV7-9 to TRBJ1-1; 9 nucleotides line up with TRBD1. This CDR3 comprises 16 residues. Per germline, CDR1 SEHNR and CDR2 FQNEAQ (reference sequence). J lost 6 bases, V lost 6 bases, and 14 bases had no gene match. CDR3 sequence (DNA): TGTGCCAGCAGTTCCACCGGGACAGGGAGACTCGCTGAAGCTTTCTTT. Its translation is CASSSTGTGRLAEAFF.

This clone has only a few counts. The chain uses TRBV29-1 and TRBJ2-2, with a weak D call TRBD1 (6 bases). V dropped 8 bases and J dropped 2 bases, with 12 bases sitting between them. Germline loops: CDR1 SQVTM, CDR2 ANQGSEA. The length of the CDR3 is 13 residues. The CDR3 DNA reads TGCAGCTCCAGGACAGAAAACACCGGGGAGCTGTTTTTT. Translated: CSSRTENTGELFF.

This chain connects TRBV9 to TRBJ1-3; unclear D gene. The CDR3 contains 15 residues. Germline lookup yields CDR1 SGDLS and CDR2 YYNGEE. V was clipped by 0 bases and J by 0 bases, with 7 bases between them. The CDR3 is CASSVDADSGNTIYF. The CDR3 coding sequence is TGTGCCAGCAGCGTAGACGCCGACTCTGGAAACACCATATATTTT.

The V call is TRBV5-6, the J call TRBJ1-1; 7 nucleotides match TRBD1. The length of the CDR3 is 15 residues. V lost 6 bases and J lost 2; bases outside the gene matches: 10. Per the germline V gene, CDR1 is SGHDT and CDR2 is YYEEEE. In nucleotides, the CDR3 is TGTGCCAGCACCAGGGGGTTCCCGGATAACACTGAAGCTTTCTTT. Translated: CASTRGFPDNTEAFF. Supplemented by reference TRBV5-6 and TRBJ1-1, the full variable domain reads DAGVTQSPTHLIKTRGQQVTLRCSPKSGHDTVSWYQQALGQGPQFIFQYYEEEERQRGNFPDRFSGHQFPNYSSELNVNALLLGDSALYLCASTRGFPDNTEAFFGQGTRLTVV.

V usage is TRBV7-2 and J usage is TRBJ2-1, with TRBD2 matching 10 bases. The CDR3 is 16 residues long. The germline V gene encodes CDR1 SGHTA and CDR2 FQGNSA. V lost 5 bases to trimming and J lost 6 bases; unmatched junction nucleotides: 10. The CDR3 protein is CASSQAGGALFNEQFF. CDR3 coding DNA: TGTGCCAGCAGCCAAGCGGGGGGGGCCTTATTCAATGAGCAGTTCTTC.

The table lists this clone with a count of one. The chain has TRBV5-1 and TRBJ2-5; tentative D call: TRBD1 (6 bases). With 2 bases removed from V and 2 bases from J, the gap between germline ends came to 13 bases. The CDR3 loop spans 15 amino acids. Germline V gene lookup returns CDR1 SGHRS and CDR2 YFSETQ. CDR3 sequence (DNA): TGCGCCAGCAGCTTTTTAGGACAGATACAAGAGACCCAGTACTTC. This codes for CASSFLGQIQETQYF.

The rearrangement joins TRBV6-5 to TRBJ2-7; 10 bases align to TRBD1. The CDR3 extends over 13 amino acids. Per germline, CDR1 MNHEY and CDR2 SVGAGI. Trimming took 6 bases from V and 3 from J; bases not matched to a gene: 2. The CDR3 DNA reads as TGTGCCAGCAGCCGGGACAGGGGCTACGAGCAGTACTTC. Encoded protein: CASSRDRGYEQYF.

This clone was seen just once. The chain links TRBV7-2 to TRBJ2-7; no firm D call. CDR3 length: 17 residues. The germline V and J ends were trimmed by 0 bases and 0 bases, with 15 bases remaining between them. From germline, CDR1 is SGHTA and CDR2 FQGNSA. This CDR3 reads CASSLAVGQPDSYEQYF. In nucleotides, the CDR3 is TGTGCCAGCAGCTTAGCTGTCGGCCAGCCAGACTCCTACGAGCAGTACTTC.